This T cell receptor (beta chain) was captured by sequencing in a study of CXCR3-negative and CXCR3-positive naive CD8 T cells. CDR3 length: 15 amino acids. Germline V gives CDR1 WSHSY, CDR2 SAAADI. Comments on this clonotype: Its target is not known.

Study-wide findings and caveats: Diversity proved comparably high across both naive subsets and much lower in memory CD8+ cells. After cryopreservation, CXCR3 expression dropped partially; most assays used fresh PBMCs. CXCR3-negative naive cells had less hydrophobic TRB CDR3s than did CXCR3-positive naive cells. No difference in surface CD5 was seen between naive subsets, and TCR strength was inferred from TRB CDR3 properties. Naive CXCR3-negative and CXCR3-positive cells had similar TRBV-TRBJ usage; memory differed.

Libraries were UMI-labeled 5' RACE TRB cDNA. TCRdb reprocessed the 5' RACE reads and keeps a single row for each CDR3 protein, giving no DNA. The table gives some 68,000 distinct CDR3 sequences; the top ten clones make up about 4.9% of it. Sequenced: naive CXCR3+ CD8+ T cells from blood. Subset described: CD45RO-CCR7+CD27+CD95- naive CD8+ T cells expressing CXCR3 (TNR3+). The chain couples TRBV10-2 to TRBJ1-5; TCRdb's D call of TRBD1 is untestable without DNA. This receptor was obtained from a human donor in good health. Some clones in this sample may be carry-over from other donors' samples. The CDR3 loop is CASSRGWGSNQPQHF.